This T cell receptor beta chain was found in a study of cytomegalovirus exposure and HLA in healthy donors. Study observations and caveats: Common viral pathogens seemed to be connected with several of the most significant clusters, according to a later analysis. Earlier analysis yielded a pattern in which most TCR beta V segments were productive about 87% or about 30% of the time. Most TCR sequences were seen very rarely across donors, but some public TCRs occurred in many.

As for the donors, each was a healthy bone marrow donor. Germline V CDR1 and CDR2: SGHNT, YYREEE (reference sequence). This CDR3 is 13 amino acids long. Trimming removed 5 bases at V and 0 bases at J, with 7 bases between. In regard to this clone: Antigen unknown.

Primers included in the PCR were 60 Vbeta and 13 Jbeta primers. Some clones are missing from TCRdb's copy, which holds only in-frame ones; the method was immunoSEQ multiplex PCR. The sample includes 110,000 to 150,000 clones, 60% to 85% of them seen just once. The chain uses TRBV5-4 and TRBJ2-3, with D perhaps matching TRBD2 (5 bases). The origin of this receptor is a man aged 25-40 years in good health and CMV-seronegative. Sequencing input: PBMCs. The CDR3 sequence: CASRPGSTDTQYF. The CDR3 coding sequence is TGTGCCAGCAGACCGGGGAGCACAGATACGCAGTATTTT.